These 29 T cell receptor beta chains originate from one sample sequenced in a study of T cells in narcolepsy. The method was immunoSEQ multiplex PCR; TCRdb's version includes in-frame clones alone and lacks a portion of them. Of approximately 26,000 clones detected, 81% appear once; the ten largest clones hold less than 1.3%. Sequencing used memory (CD45RA-) CD4+ T cells from blood. Source of these receptors: a human donor in good health.

The gene calls are TRBV29-1 and TRBJ2-3; no reliable D call. Germline V gene lookup returns CDR1 SQVTM and CDR2 ANQGSEA. This CDR3 region has 13 residues. V lost 4 bases, J lost 1 base, and 9 bases lay in between. CDR3 DNA: TGCAGCGTTGGGAGTCCAGGCACAGATACGCAGTATTTT. It codes for CSVGSPGTDTQYF.

CDR3 sequence reads: CASSLRPAGSGPNYGYTF. CDR3 sequence (DNA): TGCGCCAGCAGCTTGCGGCCGGCCGGGAGTGGGCCCAACTATGGCTACACCTTC. The chain links TRBV5-1 to TRBJ1-2, with D hard to call. The V gene's germline CDR1 is SGHRS and CDR2 YFSETQ. CDR3 length: 18 amino acids. Trimming removed 1 base at V and 2 bases at J, with 21 bases between.

The chain joins TRBV29-1 to TRBJ2-7; possibly TRBD1 or TRBD2 for D (5 bases each). CDR1 and CDR2 from the germline V gene are SQVTM and ANQGSEA. This CDR3 is 15 amino acids long. The V and J ends lost 4 bases and 3 bases respectively, with 19 bases between them. The CDR3: CSVVRAEGSGYEQYF. The CDR3 DNA reads TGCAGCGTTGTGAGGGCAGAGGGGAGCGGCTACGAGCAGTACTTC.

The chain employs TRBV10-3 and TRBJ2-7; the D is unclear. This CDR3 is 13 amino acids long. Trimming shortened V by 8 bases and J by 1 base, and 12 bases separated the two germline ends. Germline V gives CDR1 ENHRY, CDR2 SYGVKD. The CDR3 loop reads CAIGTAASYEQYF. CDR3 DNA: TGTGCCATCGGTACAGCAGCTTCCTACGAGCAGTACTTC.

This chain links TRBV18 with TRBJ1-1, with a weak D call TRBD1 (5 bases). In germline, CDR1 is KGHSH, CDR2 LQKENI. V was cut by 3 bases and J by 3 bases, with 8 bases left in between. The CDR3 is 13 residues long. In DNA form, the CDR3 reads TGTGCCAGCTCACCGGGGGTGGACACTGAAGCTTTCTTT. Residues: CASSPGVDTEAFF.

V and J are TRBV19 and TRBJ1-2, with D tentatively TRBD1 (5 bases). The germline gives CDR1 LNHDA, CDR2 SQIVND (reference sequence). This CDR3 has 13 residues. Trimming took off 5 bases at V and 6 bases at J, with 13 bases between the two ends. As DNA, the CDR3 is TGTGCCAGTAGTTTCGGGACTCGAGATGGCTACACCTTC. Translated: CASSFGTRDGYTF.

The CDR3 nucleotides are TGTGCCAGCAGCCCGCCGGGACAGGGAGATGAAGCTTTCTTT. Residues: CASSPPGQGDEAFF. The chain is built from TRBV9 and TRBJ1-1; 9 nucleotides match TRBD1. Trimming took 4 bases from V and 7 from J; bases not matched to a gene: 8. Germline CDR1 is SGDLS and CDR2 is YYNGEE. This CDR3 is 14 amino acids long.

This clone has a single count. The genes are TRBV15 and TRBJ1-2; the match to TRBD1 covers 8 bases. This CDR3 is 16 amino acids long. Germline assignment: CDR1 LNHNV and CDR2 YYDKDF (reference sequence). Trimming took 1 base from V and 3 from J; bases not matched to a gene: 7. The CDR3 here is CATSRGAGGFDYGYTF. The CDR3 coding sequence is TGTGCCACCAGCAGAGGAGCAGGGGGCTTCGACTATGGCTACACCTTC.

The J gene is TRBJ1-5, the V gene TRBV10-3, with D unresolved. V was shortened by 8 bases and J by 3 bases, with 8 bases between the two germline ends. Germline CDR1 reads ENHRY; CDR2 reads SYGVKD. The CDR3 consists of 12 residues. CDR3 nucleotides: TGTGCCATCTCGGAGATCAATCAGCCCCAGCATTTT. As protein: CAISEINQPQHF.

The genes are TRBV7-9 and TRBJ1-1, with D tentatively TRBD1 (5 bases). The CDR3 covers 15 residues. The germline CDR1 and CDR2 sequences are SEHNR and FQNEAQ (reference sequence). The germline V and J ends were trimmed by 0 bases and 0 bases, with 8 bases remaining between them. The CDR3 reads CASSLALGLNTEAFF. The CDR3 DNA reads TGTGCCAGCAGCTTAGCGCTGGGACTGAACACTGAAGCTTTCTTT.

The rearrangement links TRBV7-2 to TRBJ1-6; D not resolved. V lost 0 bases, J lost 3 bases, and 3 bases lay in between. The CDR3 spans 14 residues. Germline V gene lookup returns CDR1 SGHTA and CDR2 FQGNSA. CDR3 in DNA: TGTGCCAGCAGCTTAGCGAGCTATAATTCACCCCTCCACTTT. Its translation is CASSLASYNSPLHF.

The chain employs TRBV11-2 and TRBJ2-7, with D possibly being TRBD1 (6 bases). CDR1 is SGHAT, CDR2 FQNNGV, per germline. The CDR3 totals 12 residues. The V gene lost 6 bases and the J gene lost 2 bases, with 8 bases spanning the gap. The CDR3 nucleotides are TGTGCCAGCAGACGGGACACCTACGAGCAGTACTTC. Translated: CASRRDTYEQYF.

CDR3 DNA sequence: TGTGCCAGCAGTGCAGGGGGCTGGGAAGAGACCCAGTACTTC. This sequence encodes CASSAGGWEETQYF. The J gene is TRBJ2-5, the V gene TRBV2; TRBD1 aligns across 8 bases. This CDR3 comprises 14 residues. Germline V lookup: CDR1 SNHLY, CDR2 FYNNEI. V was pared by 4 bases and J by 3 bases, with 4 bases of the junction left unmatched.

The chain combines TRBV19 with TRBJ2-5; D is perhaps TRBD1 or TRBD2 (5 bases each). Germline V gene data show CDR1 as LNHDA and CDR2 as SQIVND (reference sequence). Trimming removed 3 bases at V and 5 bases at J, with 10 bases between. The CDR3 has 13 amino acids. The CDR3 reads CASSMGPGETQYF. CDR3 nucleotide sequence: TGTGCCAGTAGTATGGGACCGGGGGAGACCCAGTACTTC.

V gene TRBV30 combines with J gene TRBJ1-5; tentatively, D is TRBD1 (6 bases). Germline V gene sequence: CDR1 GTSNPN, CDR2 SVGIG (reference sequence). Trimming took off 2 bases at V and 4 bases at J, with 9 bases between the two ends. The CDR3 consists of 13 residues. Here the CDR3 reads CAWSTDRNQPQHF. CDR3 in DNA: TGTGCCTGGAGTACGGACAGAAATCAGCCCCAGCATTTT.

The genes are TRBV19 and TRBJ1-5; D not certain. Germline V gives CDR1 LNHDA, CDR2 SQIVND (reference sequence). V was pared by 3 bases and J by 8 bases, with 8 bases between. This CDR3 region has 12 residues. CDR3 sequence: CASSIFGEPQHF. The CDR3 nucleotides are TGTGCCAGTAGTATCTTTGGGGAGCCCCAGCATTTT.

The V call is TRBV7-2, the J call TRBJ1-3, with a possible D match to TRBD1 (6 bases). The CDR3 spans 17 residues. Germline V CDR1 and CDR2: SGHTA, FQGNSA. The V gene lost 1 base and the J gene lost 0 bases, with 13 bases spanning the gap. For the CDR3, the DNA is TGTGCCAGCAGCTTAGGTAGCGGGGGCCTCTCTGGAAACACCATATATTTT. Its protein product is CASSLGSGGLSGNTIYF.

In DNA, the CDR3 is TGTGCCAGCAGTGAAGAGAAGGGGACTAGGGCTTTCTTT. It translates to CASSEEKGTRAFF. This sequence joins TRBV6-1 and TRBJ1-1; weak D call: TRBD1 (5 bases). V was clipped by 1 base and J by 11 bases, with 14 bases between them. Germline V CDR1 and CDR2: MNHNS, SASEGT. This CDR3 has 13 amino acids.

The rearrangement uses TRBV5-1 and TRBJ2-2; D remains unclear. The CDR3 spans 15 residues. Germline V gene sequence: CDR1 SGHRS, CDR2 YFSETQ. Trimming removed 5 bases at V and 0 bases at J, with 11 bases between. As DNA, the CDR3 is TGCGCCAGCAGGACTGCAGTTACGAACACCGGGGAGCTGTTTTTT. Its protein is CASRTAVTNTGELFF.

The chain joins TRBV5-6 to TRBJ1-3; D is ambiguous. The CDR3 loop spans 15 amino acids. From germline, CDR1 is SGHDT and CDR2 YYEEEE. Trimming pared 0 bases from V and 0 bases from J, leaving 7 bases between. CDR3 loop: CASSLGLSSGNTIYF. CDR3 bases: TGTGCCAGCAGCTTGGGCTTAAGCTCTGGAAACACCATATATTTT.

This clone was seen once. In nucleotides, the CDR3 is TGTGCCAGCAGTGAGGCGGACACCGGGGAGCTGTTTTTT. It yields the protein CASSEADTGELFF. The chain is built from TRBV6-4 and TRBJ2-2; D is unresolved. V was shortened by 3 bases and J by 3 bases, with 5 bases between the two germline ends. The CDR3 is made up of 13 amino acids. Germline CDR1 reads MRHNA; CDR2 reads SNTAGT.

The genes are TRBV5-1 and TRBJ2-4; no reliable D call. This CDR3 comprises 13 residues. Germline V lookup: CDR1 SGHRS, CDR2 YFSETQ. Trimming took off 2 bases at V and 5 bases at J, with 8 bases between the two ends. The CDR3 region is CASSFQPENIQYF. The DNA of the CDR3 is TGCGCCAGCAGCTTCCAGCCCGAAAACATTCAGTACTTC.

The chain employs TRBV7-2 and TRBJ2-7; 11 positions agree with TRBD2. Germline CDR1 and CDR2: SGHTA and FQGNSA. The V and J ends lost 1 base and 2 bases, in that order; junction bases with no gene match: 10. The CDR3 has 18 residues. The CDR3 region has the DNA TGTGCCAGCAGCTTAGTTGGTAGCGGGAGGGCCACCGCCTACGAGCAGTACTTC. It encodes CASSLVGSGRATAYEQYF.

Concerning this clone: Other DNA sequences in this specimen translate into the identical CDR3. The chain couples TRBV6-1 to TRBJ2-7; perhaps TRBD1 as D (7 bases). The CDR3 covers 13 residues. Germline values: CDR1 MNHNS, CDR2 SASEGT. V was cut by 2 bases and J by 7 bases, with 12 bases left in between. The CDR3 DNA is TGTGCCAGCAGTGAAAGCCAGGGGGGTGAGCAGTACTTC. It yields the protein CASSESQGGEQYF.

The CDR3 reads CASSGGTSGGRETQYF. CDR3 in DNA: TGTGCCAGCAGCGGAGGGACTAGCGGGGGGAGAGAGACCCAGTACTTC. The chain couples TRBV25-1 to TRBJ2-5, with 15 nucleotides matching TRBD2. Germline loops: CDR1 MGHDK, CDR2 SYGVNS. The CDR3 is made up of 16 amino acids. Trimming at V came to 6 bases and at J to 4 bases, leaving 6 bases not matched to a gene.

V usage is TRBV11-2 and J usage is TRBJ2-1, with D hard to call. Trimming removed 2 bases at V and 6 bases at J, with 5 bases between. This CDR3 has 12 amino acids. The germline V gene has CDR1 SGHAT and CDR2 FQNNGV. The chain's CDR3 is CASSLRFNEQFF. Written as DNA, the CDR3 is TGTGCCAGCAGCTTACGGTTCAATGAGCAGTTCTTC.

The chain carries TRBV19 and TRBJ1-2; 7 nucleotides agree with TRBD1. This CDR3 region has 15 residues. Germline loops: CDR1 LNHDA, CDR2 SQIVND (reference sequence). Losses at the gene ends were 6 bases for V and 4 bases for J; bases not matched to a gene: 11. This CDR3 reads CASRDIDRASYGYTF. The CDR3 region has the DNA TGTGCCAGTAGAGACATAGACAGGGCCTCCTATGGCTACACCTTC.

V is TRBV18 and J is TRBJ2-5, with a weak D call TRBD2 (5 bases). V gave up 0 bases and J gave up 5 bases, with 10 bases separating them. Germline-derived CDR1 and CDR2 are KGHSH and LQKENI. There are 14 residues in the CDR3. The CDR3 region has the DNA TGTGCCAGCTCACCACCGCAGAAGCGGGAGACCCAGTACTTC. It specifies CASSPPQKRETQYF.

The chain recombines TRBV4-2 with TRBJ2-1; 7 positions match TRBD2. The germline V gene encodes CDR1 LGHNA and CDR2 YNFKEQ. The trim removed 0 bases at V and 2 bases at J, leaving 4 bases unmatched. The CDR3 totals 16 residues. The CDR3 loop is CASSQDSGLAYNEQFF. The CDR3 DNA is TGTGCCAGCAGCCAAGATAGCGGACTAGCCTACAATGAGCAGTTCTTC.